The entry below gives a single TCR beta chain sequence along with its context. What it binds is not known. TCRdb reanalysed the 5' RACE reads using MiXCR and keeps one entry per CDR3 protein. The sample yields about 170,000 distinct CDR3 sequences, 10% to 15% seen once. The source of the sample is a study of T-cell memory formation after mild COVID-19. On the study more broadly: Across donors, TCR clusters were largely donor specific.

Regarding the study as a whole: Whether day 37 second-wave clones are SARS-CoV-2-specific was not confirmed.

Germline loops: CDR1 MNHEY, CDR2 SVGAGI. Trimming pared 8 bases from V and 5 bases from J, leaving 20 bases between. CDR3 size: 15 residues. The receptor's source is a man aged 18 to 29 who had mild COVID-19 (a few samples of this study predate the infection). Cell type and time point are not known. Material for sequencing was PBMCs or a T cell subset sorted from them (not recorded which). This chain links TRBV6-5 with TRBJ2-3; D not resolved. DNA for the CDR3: TGTGCCAGCGCCTCCTCCGGGTCCTGGGGAGATACGCAGTATTTT. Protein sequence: CASASSGSWGDTQYF.